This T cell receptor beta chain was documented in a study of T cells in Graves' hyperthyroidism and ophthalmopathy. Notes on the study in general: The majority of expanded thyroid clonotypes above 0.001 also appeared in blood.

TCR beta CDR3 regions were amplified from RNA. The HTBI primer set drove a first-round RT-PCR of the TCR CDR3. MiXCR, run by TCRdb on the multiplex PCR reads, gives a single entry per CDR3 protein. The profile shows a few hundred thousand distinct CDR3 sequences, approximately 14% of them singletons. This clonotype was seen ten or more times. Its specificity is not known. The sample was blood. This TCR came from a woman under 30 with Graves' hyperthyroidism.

CDR3: CATKTGANTEAFF. CDR3 in DNA: TGTGCCACCAAAACAGGGGCCAACACTGAAGCTTTCTTT. This chain links TRBV3-1 with TRBJ1-1; 7 bases match TRBD1. After removal of 10 bases from V and 2 bases from J, the junction contained 7 bases not matched to a gene. The CDR3 is 13 residues long. From germline, CDR1 is LGHDT and CDR2 YNNKEL (reference sequence).